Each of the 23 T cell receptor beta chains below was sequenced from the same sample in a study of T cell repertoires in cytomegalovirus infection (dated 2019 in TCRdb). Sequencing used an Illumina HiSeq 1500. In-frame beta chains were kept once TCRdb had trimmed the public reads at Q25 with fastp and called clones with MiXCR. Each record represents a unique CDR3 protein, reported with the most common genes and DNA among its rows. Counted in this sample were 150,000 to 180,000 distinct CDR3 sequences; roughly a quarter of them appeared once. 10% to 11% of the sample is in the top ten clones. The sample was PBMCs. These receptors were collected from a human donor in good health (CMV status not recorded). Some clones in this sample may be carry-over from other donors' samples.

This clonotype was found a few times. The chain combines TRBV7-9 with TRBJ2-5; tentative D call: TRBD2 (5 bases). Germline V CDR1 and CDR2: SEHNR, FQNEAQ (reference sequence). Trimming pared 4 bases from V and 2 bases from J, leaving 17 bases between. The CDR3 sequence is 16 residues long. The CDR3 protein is CASSYFRGGQQETQYF. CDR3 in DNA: TGTGCCAGCAGCTATTTCCGCGGAGGCCAACAAGAGACCCAGTACTTC.

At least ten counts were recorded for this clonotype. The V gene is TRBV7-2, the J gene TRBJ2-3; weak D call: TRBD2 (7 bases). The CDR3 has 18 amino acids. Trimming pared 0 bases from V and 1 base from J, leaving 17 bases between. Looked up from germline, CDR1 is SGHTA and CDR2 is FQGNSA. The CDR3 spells CASSLAGGPVMGTDTQYF. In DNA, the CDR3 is TGTGCCAGCAGCTTAGCGGGGGGGCCTGTAATGGGCACAGATACGCAGTATTTT.

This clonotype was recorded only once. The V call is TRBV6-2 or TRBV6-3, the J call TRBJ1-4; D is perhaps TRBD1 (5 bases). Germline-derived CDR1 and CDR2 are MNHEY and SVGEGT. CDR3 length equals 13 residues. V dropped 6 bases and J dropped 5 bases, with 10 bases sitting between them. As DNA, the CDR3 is TGTGCCAGCAGAGAGACAGCGAATGAAAAACTGTTTTTT. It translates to CASRETANEKLFF.

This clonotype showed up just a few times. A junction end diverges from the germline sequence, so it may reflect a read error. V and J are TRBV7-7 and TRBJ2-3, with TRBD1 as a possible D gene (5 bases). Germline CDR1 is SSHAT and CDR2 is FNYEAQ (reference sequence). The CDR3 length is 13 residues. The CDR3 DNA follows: TGTGCTAGCAGTCCACAGGAGACAGATACGCAGTATTTT. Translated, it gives CASSPQETDTQYF.

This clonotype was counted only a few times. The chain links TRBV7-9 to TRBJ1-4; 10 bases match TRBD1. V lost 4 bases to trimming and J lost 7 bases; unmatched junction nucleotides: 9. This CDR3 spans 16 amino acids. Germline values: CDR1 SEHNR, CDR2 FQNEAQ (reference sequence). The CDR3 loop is CASSYRPGQGSEKLFF. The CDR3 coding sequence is TGTGCCAGCAGCTACCGTCCGGGACAGGGGAGTGAAAAACTGTTTTTT.

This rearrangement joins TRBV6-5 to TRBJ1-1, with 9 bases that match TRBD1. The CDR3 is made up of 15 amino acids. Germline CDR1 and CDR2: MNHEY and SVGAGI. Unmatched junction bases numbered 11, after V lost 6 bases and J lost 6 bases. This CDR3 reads CASRYRDRAAAEAFF. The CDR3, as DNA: TGTGCCAGCAGGTACCGGGACAGGGCGGCCGCTGAAGCTTTCTTT.

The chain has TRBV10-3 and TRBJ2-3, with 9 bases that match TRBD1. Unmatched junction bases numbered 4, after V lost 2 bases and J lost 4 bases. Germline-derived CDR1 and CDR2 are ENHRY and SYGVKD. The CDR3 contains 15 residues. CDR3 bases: TGTGCCATCAGTGAGGGGGACAGGGTTGCAGATACGCAGTATTTT. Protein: CAISEGDRVADTQYF.

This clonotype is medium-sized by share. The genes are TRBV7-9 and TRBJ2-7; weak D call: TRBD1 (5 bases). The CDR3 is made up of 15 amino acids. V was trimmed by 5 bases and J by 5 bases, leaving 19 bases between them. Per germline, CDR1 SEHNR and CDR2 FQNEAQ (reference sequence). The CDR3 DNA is TGTGCCAGCAGCCCTAGTAATGCAGGGATAAACGAGCAGTACTTC. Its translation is CASSPSNAGINEQYF.

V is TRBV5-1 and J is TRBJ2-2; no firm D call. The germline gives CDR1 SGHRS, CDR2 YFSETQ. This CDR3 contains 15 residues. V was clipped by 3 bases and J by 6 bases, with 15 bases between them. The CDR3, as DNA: TGCGCCAGCAGCTATGTACCTGGGGTAGCCGGGGAGCTGTTTTTT. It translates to CASSYVPGVAGELFF.

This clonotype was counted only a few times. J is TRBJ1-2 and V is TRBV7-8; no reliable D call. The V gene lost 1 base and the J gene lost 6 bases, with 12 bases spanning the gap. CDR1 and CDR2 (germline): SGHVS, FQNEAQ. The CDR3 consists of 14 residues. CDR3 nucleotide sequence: TGTGCCAGCAGCTTAGTCGAGGGCCTACATGGCTACACCTTC. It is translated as CASSLVEGLHGYTF.

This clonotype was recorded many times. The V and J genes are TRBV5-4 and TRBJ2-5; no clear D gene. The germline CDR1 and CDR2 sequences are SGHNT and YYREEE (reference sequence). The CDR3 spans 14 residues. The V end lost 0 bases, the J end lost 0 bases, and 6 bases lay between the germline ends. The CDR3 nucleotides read TGTGCCAGCAGCTTGGAGTCGTACCAAGAGACCCAGTACTTC. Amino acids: CASSLESYQETQYF.

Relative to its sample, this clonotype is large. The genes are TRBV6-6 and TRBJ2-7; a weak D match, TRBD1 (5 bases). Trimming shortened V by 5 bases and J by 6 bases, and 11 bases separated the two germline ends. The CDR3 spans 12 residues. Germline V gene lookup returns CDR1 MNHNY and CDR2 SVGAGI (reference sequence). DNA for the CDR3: TGTGCCAGCAGTCCAGGGAACTGCGAGCAGTACTTC. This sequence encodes CASSPGNCEQYF.

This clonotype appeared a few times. The CDR3 loop reads CASSDRDRGHREQYF. As DNA, the CDR3 is TGTGCCAGCAGCGACCGGGACAGGGGGCACCGCGAGCAGTACTTC. This chain connects TRBV7-6 to TRBJ2-7; 12 bases are shared with TRBD1. The germline CDR1 and CDR2 sequences are SGHVS and FNYEAQ. The CDR3 has 15 residues. With 5 bases clipped from V and 6 bases from J, the junction kept 8 bases outside the gene matches.

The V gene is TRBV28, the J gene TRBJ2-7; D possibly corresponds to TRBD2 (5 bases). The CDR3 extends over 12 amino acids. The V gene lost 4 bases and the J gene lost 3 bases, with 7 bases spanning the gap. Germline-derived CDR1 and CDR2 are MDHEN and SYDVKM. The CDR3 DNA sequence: TGTGCCAGCAGTTCGGGAATCTACGAGCAGTACTTC. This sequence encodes CASSSGIYEQYF.

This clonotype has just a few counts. CDR3 sequence (DNA): TGTGCCAGCAGTTTTGTACCAGGCGGCTACACCTTC. This translates into CASSFVPGGYTF. The chain is built from TRBV28 and TRBJ1-2; D is unclear. The V end lost 3 bases, the J end lost 8 bases, and 10 bases lay between the germline ends. In germline, CDR1 is MDHEN, CDR2 SYDVKM. The CDR3 covers 12 residues.

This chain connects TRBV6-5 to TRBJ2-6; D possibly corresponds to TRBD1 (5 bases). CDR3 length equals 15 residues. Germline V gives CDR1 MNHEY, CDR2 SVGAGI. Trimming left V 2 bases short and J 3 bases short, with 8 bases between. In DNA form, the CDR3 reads TGTGCCAGCAGTTACAGGGGAAGTGGGGCCAACGTCCTGACTTTC. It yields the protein CASSYRGSGANVLTF.

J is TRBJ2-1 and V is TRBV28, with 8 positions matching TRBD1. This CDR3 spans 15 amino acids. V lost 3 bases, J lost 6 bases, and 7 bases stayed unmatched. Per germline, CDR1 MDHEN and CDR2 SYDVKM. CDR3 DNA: TGTGCCAGCAGTTTCGGGGACAGGAATGGCAATGAGCAGTTCTTC. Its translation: CASSFGDRNGNEQFF.

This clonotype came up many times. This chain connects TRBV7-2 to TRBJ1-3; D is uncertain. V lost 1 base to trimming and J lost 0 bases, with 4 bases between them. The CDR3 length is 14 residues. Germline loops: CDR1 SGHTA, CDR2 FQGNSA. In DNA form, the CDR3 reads TGTGCCAGCAGCTTAGATCCCTCTGGAAACACCATATATTTT. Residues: CASSLDPSGNTIYF.

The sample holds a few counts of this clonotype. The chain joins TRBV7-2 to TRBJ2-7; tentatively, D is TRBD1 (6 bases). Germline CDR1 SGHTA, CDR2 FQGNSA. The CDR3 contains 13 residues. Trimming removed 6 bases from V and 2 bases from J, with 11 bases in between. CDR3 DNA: TGTGCCAGCAGGCCAGGGGAAGCCTACGAGCAGTACTTC. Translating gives CASRPGEAYEQYF.

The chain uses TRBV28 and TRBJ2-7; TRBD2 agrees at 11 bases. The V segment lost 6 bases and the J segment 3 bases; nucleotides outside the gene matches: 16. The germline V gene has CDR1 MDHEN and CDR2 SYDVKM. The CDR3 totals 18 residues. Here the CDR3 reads CASRPGRSSGGIGYEQYF. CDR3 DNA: TGTGCCAGCAGGCCCGGCCGCTCTAGCGGGGGGATCGGCTACGAGCAGTACTTC.

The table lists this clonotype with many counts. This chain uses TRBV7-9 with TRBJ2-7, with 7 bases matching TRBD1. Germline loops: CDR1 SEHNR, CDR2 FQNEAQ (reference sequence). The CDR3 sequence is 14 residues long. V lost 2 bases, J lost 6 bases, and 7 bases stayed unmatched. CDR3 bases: TGTGCCAGCAGCTTAACCACAGGGGCGGCCGAGCAGTACTTC. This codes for CASSLTTGAAEQYF. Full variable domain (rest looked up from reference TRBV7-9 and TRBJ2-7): DTGVSQNPRHKITKRGQNVTFRCDPISEHNRLYWYRQTLGQGPEFLTYFQNEAQLEKSRLLSDRFSAERPKGSFSTLEIQRTEQGDSAMYLCASSLTTGAAEQYFGPGTRLTVT.

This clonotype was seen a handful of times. For the CDR3, the DNA is TGTGCCAGCAGGTTGGGCCCTGATTGGGATCAGCCCCAGCATTTT. This codes for CASRLGPDWDQPQHF. This chain uses TRBV2 with TRBJ1-5; the D is unclear. The CDR3 sequence is 15 residues long. CDR1 SNHLY and CDR2 FYNNEI come from the germline V gene. The V gene lost 6 bases and the J gene lost 5 bases, with 17 bases spanning the gap.

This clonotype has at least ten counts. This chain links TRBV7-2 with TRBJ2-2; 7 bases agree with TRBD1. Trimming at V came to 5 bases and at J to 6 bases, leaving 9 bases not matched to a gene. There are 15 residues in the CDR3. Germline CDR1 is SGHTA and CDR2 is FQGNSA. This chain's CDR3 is CASSPQGSISGELFF. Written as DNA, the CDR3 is TGTGCCAGCAGCCCACAGGGGTCGATCTCCGGGGAGCTGTTTTTT. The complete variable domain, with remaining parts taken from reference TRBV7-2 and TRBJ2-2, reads GAGVSQSPSNKVTEKGKDVELRCDPISGHTALYWYRQSLGQGLEFLIYFQGNSAPDKSGLPSDRFSAERTGGSVSTLTIQRTQQEDSAVYLCASSPQGSISGELFFGEGSRLTVL.